These T cell receptor beta chains were read from a single sample in a study of T cells in localized non-small cell lung cancer. TCRdb keeps only in-frame clones here, not all; method: immunoSEQ multiplex PCR. The sample lists under 150,000 clones; roughly 90% were seen once. Sequenced here: peripheral blood, sampled before any cancer treatment. These receptors all come from a female donor over 55 with stage I lung adenocarcinoma. Both conserved end residues are part of each CDR3. A D gene is named only where the DNA matches it firmly. Rows may omit the clone size; those that give it use once, few, many or a size class.

size: -; J: TRBJ2-3; D: -; length: 14; V: TRBV29-1; DNA: TGCAGCGTCTCCCAGGGAGGCTCCGGGGATACGCAGTATTTT; CDR3: CSVSQGGSGDTQYF
size: -; J: TRBJ1-2; D: TRBD1; length: 14; V: TRBV5-4; DNA: TGTGCCAGCAGCTCCCTGGGACAGAACTATGGCTACACCTTC; CDR3: CASSSLGQNYGYTF
size: -; J: TRBJ2-7; D: -; length: 15; V: TRBV18; DNA: TGTGCCAGCTCACCAATGGCTAGCGCCCTGTACGAGCAGTACTTC; CDR3: CASSPMASALYEQYF
size: once; J: TRBJ2-2; D: TRBD2; length: 15; V: TRBV30; DNA: TGTGCCTGGGGGGGACTAGCGGGAGAAACCGGGGAGCTGTTTTTT; CDR3: CAWGGLAGETGELFF
size: -; J: TRBJ2-1; D: -; length: 15; V: TRBV28; DNA: TGTGCCAGCAGTTCTGGGGGGGCCGTTTGGGATGAGCAGTTCTTC; CDR3: CASSSGGAVWDEQFF
size: -; J: TRBJ2-3; D: -; length: 13; V: TRBV2; DNA: TGTGCAACGGGCCGGGATTACACAGATACGCAGTATTTT; CDR3: CATGRDYTDTQYF
size: -; J: TRBJ2-5; D: -; length: 13; V: TRBV4-1; DNA: TGCGCCAGCAGCCGAGGGGAGCAAGAGACCCAGTACTTC; CDR3: CASSRGEQETQYF
size: -; J: TRBJ1-2; D: -; length: 15; V: TRBV13; DNA: TGTGCCAGCAGCTTAGGACAGGGAAAAGGGTATGGCTACACCTTC; CDR3: CASSLGQGKGYGYTF
size: -; J: TRBJ2-7; D: -; length: 13; V: TRBV28; DNA: TGTGCCAGCAGGGCAGCAGGACTCTACGAGCAGTACTTC; CDR3: CASRAAGLYEQYF
size: few; J: TRBJ1-1; D: -; length: 15; V: TRBV10-1; DNA: TGCGCCAGCAGTGAGAACAGTGTTCCCCCAACTGAAGCTTTCTTT; CDR3: CASSENSVPPTEAFF
size: -; J: TRBJ2-3; D: TRBD2; length: 16; V: TRBV10-1; DNA: TGCGCCAGCAGTGAGAACAGCGGGACTAGCACAGATACGCAGTATTTT; CDR3: CASSENSGTSTDTQYF